The subject of this entry is one TCR beta chain. The target antigen is unknown. Germline V gene lookup returns CDR1 SGHTA and CDR2 FQGTGA. The CDR3 sequence is 15 residues long. Trimming cost V 1 base and J 2 bases, with 9 bases left between them. The data are from a study of vaccination effects on CD4 cells after COVID-19. Across the whole study: ViraFEST used viral peptide pools to expand antigen-specific CD4+ T cells before sequencing. Two doses of BNT162b2 or mRNA-1273 vaccine were administered to participants.

The authors isolated CD4+ T cells after ten to eleven days of culture. Profiled with immunoSEQ multiplex PCR; TCRdb holds only in-frame clones, not every one. Of around 60,000 clones listed, about 80% are singletons. This sequence was found in a human donor who received a COVID-19 vaccine. The V gene is TRBV7-3, the J gene TRBJ1-3; D is perhaps TRBD1 (5 bases). The specimen comprised CD4+ T cells from PBMCs cultured without peptide, sampled before COVID-19 vaccination. CDR3 sequence: CASSLRGDAGNTIYF. The CDR3 DNA reads TGTGCCAGCAGCTTAAGAGGGGATGCTGGAAACACCATATATTTT.